This entry lists 20 T cell receptor beta chains sequenced from one sample in a study of identical twins. In TCRdb, the 5' RACE reads were re-called with MiXCR into one record per CDR3 protein. Of around 490,000 distinct CDR3 sequences in the sample, around 20% were seen once. These data were also filed under a second study, of yellow fever vaccine responses in identical twins.

Material: CD4+ T cells sorted from blood. The source is a woman younger than 35 in good health.

The rearrangement links TRBV20-1 to TRBJ1-1, with D possibly matching TRBD1 (6 bases). This CDR3 spans 14 amino acids. The ends were cut back, 2 bases at V and 6 bases at J, with 16 bases in the middle. From germline, CDR1 is DFQATT and CDR2 SNEGSKA (reference sequence). The CDR3 loop reads CSARSPGASAEAFF. CDR3 coding DNA: TGCAGTGCTAGATCCCCGGGGGCGTCCGCTGAAGCTTTCTTT.

With regard to this clonotype: Given a much more abundant clone one base away, this may be a read error. The chain uses TRBV5-5 and TRBJ2-7; unclear D gene. CDR1 is SGHKS and CDR2 is YYEKEE in the germline V gene (reference sequence). Between the trimmed V and J ends, which lost 4 bases and 2 bases, there was a span of 4 bases. The CDR3 has 11 amino acids. CDR3 loop: CASSPTYEQYV. DNA for the CDR3: TGTGCCAGCAGCCCAACCTACGAGCAGTACGTC.

A few counts support this clonotype. The chain recombines TRBV5-5 with TRBJ2-1, with 13 bases fitting TRBD2. This CDR3 contains 14 residues. The V segment lost 0 bases and the J segment 11 bases; nucleotides outside the gene matches: 2. Germline assignment: CDR1 SGHKS and CDR2 YYEKEE (reference sequence). The CDR3: CASSLGTSGSQQFF. The CDR3 DNA sequence: TGTGCCAGCAGCTTGGGGACTAGCGGGAGTCAGCAGTTCTTC.

V gene TRBV12-3 or TRBV12-4 combines with J gene TRBJ2-3; TRBD2 agrees at 7 bases. This CDR3 region has 15 residues. After removal of 4 bases from V and 1 base from J, the junction contained 5 bases not matched to a gene. Here the CDR3 reads CASSYGRPGTDTQYF. Written as DNA, the CDR3 is TGTGCCAGCAGTTACGGGAGGCCGGGCACAGATACGCAGTATTTT.

This clonotype was recorded a few times. The chain uses TRBV20-1 and TRBJ2-5; 14 bases match TRBD2. V shed 4 bases and J 5 bases; nucleotides not matched to a gene: 9. CDR3 length equals 16 residues. Germline V gene sequence: CDR1 DFQATT, CDR2 SNEGSKA (reference sequence). The DNA of the CDR3 is TGCAGTGCTACCGGGACTAGCGGGAGCGCGGGGGAGACCCAGTACTTC. This translates into CSATGTSGSAGETQYF.

CDR3 DNA sequence: TGTGCCAGCAGCGTAGCCCCCGTCCAAGAGACCCAGTACTTC. It yields the protein CASSVAPVQETQYF. This chain uses TRBV9 with TRBJ2-5; D is unclear. This CDR3 contains 14 residues. Germline assignment: CDR1 SGDLS and CDR2 YYNGEE. The ends were cut back, 0 bases at V and 1 base at J, with 7 bases in the middle.

The rearrangement uses TRBV20-1 and TRBJ2-1, with D possibly being TRBD2 (6 bases). The CDR3 sequence is 18 residues long. Trimming cost V 0 bases and J 0 bases, with 18 bases left between them. From germline, CDR1 is DFQATT and CDR2 SNEGSKA (reference sequence). The CDR3 nucleotides are TGCAGTGCTAGAGATCCCTCCGGGGGTAGCGGCTCCTACAATGAGCAGTTCTTC. Amino acids: CSARDPSGGSGSYNEQFF.

The chain has TRBV6-1 and TRBJ2-2; no clear D. Germline CDR1 is MNHNS and CDR2 is SASEGT. The germline V and J ends were trimmed by 7 bases and 1 base, with 13 bases remaining between them. This CDR3 contains 15 residues. CDR3 residues: CASNSYAVNTGELFF. In DNA form, the CDR3 reads TGTGCCAGCAACAGCTACGCAGTGAACACCGGGGAGCTGTTTTTT.

Only a few counts were recorded for this clonotype. The J gene is TRBJ2-1, the V gene TRBV5-1, with TRBD2 matching 9 bases. The CDR3 loop spans 16 amino acids. Germline-derived CDR1 and CDR2 are SGHRS and YFSETQ. After removal of 0 bases from V and 9 bases from J, the junction contained 10 bases not matched to a gene. The CDR3 DNA sequence: TGCGCCAGCAGCTTGGAAAGGGCTAGCGGGAAGGTTGAGCAGTTCTTC. Amino acid sequence: CASSLERASGKVEQFF.

Note on this clonotype: At one of its ends the junction is not consistent with the germline gene, which may arise from a read error. This chain links TRBV12-3 or TRBV12-4 with TRBJ2-3, with a possible D match to TRBD1 (6 bases). This CDR3 contains 15 residues. This CDR3 reads CASRLGQLGADTQYF. In nucleotides, the CDR3 is TGTGCCAGCCGTTTGGGACAACTAGGGGCAGATACGCAGTATTTT.

The V and J genes are TRBV4-2 and TRBJ2-1; D is perhaps TRBD2 (6 bases). Deletions cut 0 bases from V and 4 bases from J, with 13 bases between. The CDR3 runs to 16 residues. Per germline, CDR1 LGHNA and CDR2 YNFKEQ. The DNA for the CDR3 is TGTGCCAGCAGCCAAGAACCCAGCGGGTATTACAATGAGCAGTTCTTC. It translates to CASSQEPSGYYNEQFF.

This clonotype came up a few times. This chain connects TRBV3-1 to TRBJ2-1; no definite D call. Germline CDR1 is LGHDT and CDR2 is YNNKEL (reference sequence). Trimming took 1 base from V and 9 from J, leaving 10 bases between them. This CDR3 comprises 13 residues. CDR3 loop: CASSQATKGEQFF. The DNA of the CDR3 is TGTGCCAGCAGCCAAGCAACCAAGGGTGAGCAGTTCTTC.

The CDR3 here is CASSPGTSGRAGYEQYF. CDR3 sequence (DNA): TGTGCCAGCAGTCCCGGGACTAGCGGGAGGGCCGGTTACGAGCAGTACTTC. The J gene is TRBJ2-7, the V gene TRBV12-3 or TRBV12-4, with 16 bases aligning to TRBD2. The CDR3 contains 17 residues. V lost 5 bases, J lost 4 bases, and 8 bases stayed unmatched.

This clonotype was picked up a small number of times. The rearrangement links TRBV29-1 to TRBJ2-7; no clear D gene. V was clipped by 8 bases and J by 0 bases, with 8 bases between them. The germline CDR1 and CDR2 sequences are SQVTM and ANQGSEA. The CDR3 is made up of 11 amino acids. CDR3 sequence reads: CSLMSSYEQYV. CDR3 in DNA: TGCAGCCTAATGAGCTCCTACGAGCAGTACGTC.

This clonotype was counted once. The rearrangement links TRBV3-1 to TRBJ1-1; a possible D gene is TRBD1 (5 bases). This CDR3 is built from 13 residues. The V end was cut by 1 base, the J end by 10 bases, with 13 bases between. Germline assignment: CDR1 LGHDT and CDR2 YNNKEL (reference sequence). Here the CDR3 DNA reads TGTGCCAGCAGCCAAGGGGCAGGGCGCCGAGCTTTCTTT. Protein: CASSQGAGRRAFF.

The chain employs TRBV27 and TRBJ2-2, with 15 bases that match TRBD2. Trimming cost V 2 bases and J 0 bases; bases outside gene matches: 7. CDR1 is MNHEY and CDR2 is SMNVEV in the germline V gene (reference sequence). The CDR3 has 20 residues. The CDR3, as DNA: TGTGCCAGCAGTTTACGCGGACTAGCGGGGGGGCCGGCGAACACCGGGGAGCTGTTTTTT. This encodes CASSLRGLAGGPANTGELFF.

This clonotype was found many times. The chain uses TRBV5-1 and TRBJ2-2; D remains unclear. This CDR3 region has 14 residues. CDR1 and CDR2 from the germline V gene are SGHRS and YFSETQ. The V gene lost 5 bases and the J gene lost 1 base, with 9 bases spanning the gap. The CDR3 DNA follows: TGCGCCAGCAGATCCTCAGTGAACACCGGGGAGCTGTTTTTT. It codes for CASRSSVNTGELFF.

The chain combines TRBV5-1 with TRBJ2-3, with TRBD2 matching over 7 bases. Germline V gene data show CDR1 as SGHRS and CDR2 as YFSETQ. The CDR3 has 19 residues. J lost 6 bases, V lost 5 bases, and 24 bases had no gene match. CDR3 in amino acids: CASRSGGRVFHTLEDTQYF. Here the CDR3 DNA reads TGCGCCAGCAGATCGGGCGGGAGAGTTTTCCACACGTTAGAGGATACGCAGTATTTT. Using reference TRBV5-1 and TRBJ2-3 for the parts outside the CDR3, the full variable domain is KAGVTQTPRYLIKTRGQQVTLSCSPISGHRSVSWYQQTPGQGLQFLFEYFSETQRNKGNFPGRFSGRQFSNSRSEMNVSTLELGDSALYLCASRSGGRVFHTLEDTQYFGPGTRLTVL.

The chain carries TRBV6-4 and TRBJ2-2; D not resolved. Germline CDR1 is MRHNA and CDR2 is SNTAGT. Trimming pared 8 bases from V and 2 bases from J, leaving 12 bases between. The CDR3 extends over 14 amino acids. The CDR3 reads CASQVSSNTGELFF. The CDR3 DNA follows: TGTGCCAGCCAAGTAAGCTCTAACACCGGGGAGCTGTTTTTT.

This clonotype was found a few times. The CDR3 DNA reads TGTGCCTCGTTCCGAACATCGACTAGCGGGAGAGACGAGCAGTACTTC. This sequence encodes CASFRTSTSGRDEQYF. The chain combines TRBV10-3 with TRBJ2-7; 12 bases are a match to TRBD2. Losses at the gene ends were 11 bases for V and 5 bases for J; bases not matched to a gene: 16. The CDR3 extends over 16 amino acids. Germline-derived CDR1 and CDR2 are ENHRY and SYGVKD.